Listed below are T cell receptor beta chains from one sample, sequenced in a study of beta chain features in type 1 diabetes. Profiling relied on immunoSEQ multiplex PCR, and the TCRdb table lists in-frame clones only, not all of them. The table lists about 150,000 clones, about 9.3% of them singletons. Sequencing input: central memory CD4+ T cells from blood. The receptors here all came from a man aged 25-45 years with type 1 diabetes. CDR3s leave out the opening cysteine and the closing phenylalanine or tryptophan.

v_call: TRBV2
j_call: TRBJ2-5
cdr3_aa: ASSSRETQY

v_call: TRBV9
j_call: TRBJ2-1
cdr3_aa: ASSSLGGGDNEQF

v_call: TRBV7-9
j_call: TRBJ2-5
cdr3_aa: ASSRGGETQY

v_call: TRBV11-2
j_call: TRBJ2-2
cdr3_aa: ASSLDAGASGELF

v_call: TRBV18
j_call: TRBJ2-4
cdr3_aa: ASSPQLAEARYIQY

v_call: TRBV5-8
j_call: TRBJ2-1
cdr3_aa: ASSLYRGYNEQF

v_call: TRBV7-8
j_call: TRBJ2-7
cdr3_aa: ASRVAGGPYEQY

v_call: TRBV28
j_call: TRBJ1-5
cdr3_aa: ASSPRRGRNQPQH

v_call: TRBV4-1
j_call: TRBJ1-4
cdr3_aa: ASSQGWGTSATNEKLF

v_call: TRBV28
j_call: TRBJ2-7
cdr3_aa: ASRLAGISYEQY

v_call: TRBV7-2
j_call: TRBJ1-2
cdr3_aa: ASSQMGQGLGYT

v_call: TRBV5-4
j_call: TRBJ2-1
cdr3_aa: ASSLNGLANEQF

v_call: TRBV5-1
j_call: TRBJ1-4
cdr3_aa: ASSLQGAGEKLF

v_call: TRBV5-4
j_call: TRBJ2-1
cdr3_aa: ASSSPSGSLLNEQF

v_call: TRBV5-1
j_call: TRBJ2-3
cdr3_aa: ASSPGQFADTQY

v_call: TRBV27
j_call: TRBJ2-5
cdr3_aa: ASSLGQGRIKTQY

v_call: TRBV9
j_call: TRBJ2-1
cdr3_aa: ASSVVSGNNDEQF

v_call: TRBV28
j_call: TRBJ1-5
cdr3_aa: ASSSPRTGNQPQH

v_call: TRBV18
j_call: TRBJ1-2
cdr3_aa: ASSPSSGRRYGYT

v_call: TRBV7-3
j_call: TRBJ1-1
cdr3_aa: ATKLARDNTEAF

v_call: TRBV2
j_call: TRBJ1-5
cdr3_aa: ASSDAIGDQPQH

v_call: TRBV2
j_call: TRBJ2-6
cdr3_aa: ASTGAGANVLT

v_call: TRBV15
j_call: TRBJ1-2
cdr3_aa: ATSRDRTDRLYGYT

v_call: TRBV11-3
j_call: TRBJ2-1
cdr3_aa: ASSRGEVQF

v_call: TRBV28
j_call: TRBJ2-7
cdr3_aa: ASFGRVGSYEQY

v_call: TRBV2
j_call: TRBJ1-1
cdr3_aa: ASSQDRGAEAF

v_call: TRBV5-4
j_call: TRBJ2-2
cdr3_aa: ASSSATVRTGELF

v_call: TRBV11-1
j_call: TRBJ2-2
cdr3_aa: ASSSVGVNTGELF

v_call: TRBV5-1
j_call: TRBJ2-5
cdr3_aa: ASSLGRTGQETQY

v_call: TRBV11-2
j_call: TRBJ2-7
cdr3_aa: ASSLGHSDYEQY

v_call: TRBV5-1
j_call: TRBJ2-7
cdr3_aa: ASSPGHSSYEQY

v_call: TRBV28
j_call: TRBJ2-1
cdr3_aa: ASSSVAGSYNEQF

v_call: TRBV7-2
j_call: TRBJ2-7
cdr3_aa: ASSPRGSGAHEQY

v_call: TRBV6-1
j_call: TRBJ1-2
cdr3_aa: ASSWDRASNYGYT

v_call: TRBV11-2
j_call: TRBJ2-1
cdr3_aa: ASSPVGGFLSEQF

v_call: TRBV11-2
j_call: TRBJ2-7
cdr3_aa: ASSSPPGTFQHMQY

v_call: TRBV28
j_call: TRBJ2-1
cdr3_aa: ASSLFASGNYNEQF

v_call: TRBV5-4
j_call: TRBJ1-2
cdr3_aa: ASSQRNDLGGYT

v_call: TRBV18
j_call: TRBJ2-7
cdr3_aa: ASSDGLAGDNEQY

v_call: TRBV29-1
j_call: TRBJ2-1
cdr3_aa: SVVVSYNEQF

v_call: TRBV18
j_call: TRBJ2-3
cdr3_aa: ASSPRGTDTQY